This record concerns one T cell receptor beta chain sequence. This entry is derived from a study of blood T cells in healthy people across ages. A J-beta primer mix and a sample-barcoded 5' primer were used in a second PCR of about 7 to 12 cycles. CDR3-containing paired-end reads numbering at least 2.5 million came from each sample. TCRdb redid the calling of the 5' RACE reads with MiXCR, one entry per CDR3 protein. The data contain 1.5 million to 1.8 million distinct CDR3 sequences, 35% to 45% of them singletons. Trimming stripped 2 bases from V and 3 bases from J, with 8 bases between. The CDR3 spans 13 residues. Germline V gene lookup returns CDR1 MGHDK and CDR2 SYGVNS.

V usage is TRBV25-1 and J usage is TRBJ2-7; D call uncertain. Sequenced input: blood. The TCR comes from a woman under 30 in good health. DNA of the CDR3: TGTGCCAGCAGTGAAACCTCGGACTACGAGCAGTACTTC. Protein sequence: CASSETSDYEQYF.